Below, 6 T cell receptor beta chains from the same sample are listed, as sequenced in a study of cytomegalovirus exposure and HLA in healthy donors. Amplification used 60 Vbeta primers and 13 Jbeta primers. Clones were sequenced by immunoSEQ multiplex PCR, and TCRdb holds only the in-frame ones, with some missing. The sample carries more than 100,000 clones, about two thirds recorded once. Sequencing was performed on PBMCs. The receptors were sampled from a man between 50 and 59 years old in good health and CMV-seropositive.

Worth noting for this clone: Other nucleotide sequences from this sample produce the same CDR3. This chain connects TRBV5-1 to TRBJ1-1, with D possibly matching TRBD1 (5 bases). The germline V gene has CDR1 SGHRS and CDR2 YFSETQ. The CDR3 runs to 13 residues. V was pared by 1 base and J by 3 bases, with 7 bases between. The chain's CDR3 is CASSLSRDTEAFF. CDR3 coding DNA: TGCGCCAGCAGCTTGTCCAGGGACACTGAAGCTTTCTTT.

This CDR3 is CASSFRTASTGELFF. The CDR3 nucleotides are TGTGCCAGCTCATTTCGGACAGCCAGCACCGGGGAGCTGTTTTTT. The rearrangement joins TRBV18 to TRBJ2-2; a weak D match, TRBD1 (6 bases). V was clipped by 5 bases and J by 4 bases, with 14 bases between them. Germline CDR1 is KGHSH and CDR2 is LQKENI. The CDR3 spans 15 residues.

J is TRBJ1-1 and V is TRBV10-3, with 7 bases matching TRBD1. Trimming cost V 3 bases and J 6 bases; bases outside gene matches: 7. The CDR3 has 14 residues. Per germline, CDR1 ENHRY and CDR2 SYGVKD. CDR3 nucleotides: TGTGCCATCAGTGACCAACAGGGGTTCGCTGAAGCTTTCTTT. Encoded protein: CAISDQQGFAEAFF.

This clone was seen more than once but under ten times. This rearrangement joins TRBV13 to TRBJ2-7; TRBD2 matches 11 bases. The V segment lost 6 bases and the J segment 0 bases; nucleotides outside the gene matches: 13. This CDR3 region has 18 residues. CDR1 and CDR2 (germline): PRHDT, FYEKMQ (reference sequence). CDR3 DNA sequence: TGTGCCAGCAGGCCCCTTAGCGGGAGGGCCCGGAACTCCTACGAGCAGTACTTC. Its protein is CASRPLSGRARNSYEQYF.

CDR3 sequence (DNA): TGTGCCAGCAGCTTAGGGACTAGCGGGGGCGAGCAGTACTTC. Protein product: CASSLGTSGGEQYF. This sequence joins TRBV7-2 and TRBJ2-7; 13 nucleotides match TRBD2. CDR3 length: 14 residues. Looked up from germline, CDR1 is SGHTA and CDR2 is FQGNSA. With V trimmed by 1 base and J by 6 bases, 0 bases remained unmatched.

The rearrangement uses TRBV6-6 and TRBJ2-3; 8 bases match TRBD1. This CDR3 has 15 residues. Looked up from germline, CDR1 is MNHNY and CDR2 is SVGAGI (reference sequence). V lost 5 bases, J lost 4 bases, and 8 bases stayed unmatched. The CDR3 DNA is TGTGCCAGCAGTCCTAGGACAGGGACAGCAGATACGCAGTATTTT. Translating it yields CASSPRTGTADTQYF.